Listed below are T cell receptor beta chains from one sample, sequenced in a study of cytomegalovirus exposure and HLA in healthy donors. The method was immunoSEQ multiplex PCR; TCRdb's version includes in-frame clones alone and lacks a portion of them. The sample has hundreds of thousands of clones, roughly 87% seen once. Sequenced: PBMCs. These receptors all come from a woman aged 30 to 39 in good health and CMV-seronegative. CDR3s include the opening cysteine and the closing phenylalanine or tryptophan. Fields, in order: CDR3 protein, CDR3 DNA, V gene, clone size, D gene, J gene. D genes are given only for firm matches. Rows may omit the clone size; those that give it use once, few, many or a size class.

CASSFGGLSTHEQFF,TGTGCCAGCAGTTTTGGGGGACTATCGACTCATGAGCAGTTCTTC,TRBV28,NA,TRBD2,TRBJ2-1
CASSIRLATNEKLFF,TGTGCCAGCAGTATCAGACTTGCAACTAATGAAAAACTGTTTTTT,TRBV27,NA,NA,TRBJ1-4
CASSRGGTDTQYF,TGTGCCAGCAGCCGTGGGGGCACAGATACGCAGTATTTT,TRBV7-8,NA,NA,TRBJ2-3
CASRRGTEEDNEQFF,TGTGCCAGCAGAAGGGGGACGGAGGAAGACAATGAGCAGTTCTTC,TRBV27,NA,NA,TRBJ2-1
CASTPDPSAADTQYF,TGTGCCAGTACCCCGGACCCCTCGGCCGCAGATACGCAGTATTTT,TRBV19,NA,NA,TRBJ2-3
CASSRENTEAFF,TGTGCCAGCAGCCGAGAAAACACTGAAGCTTTCTTT,TRBV21-1,NA,NA,TRBJ1-1
CASSESASSYNEQFF,TGTGCCAGCAGTGAATCGGCGAGCTCCTACAATGAGCAGTTCTTC,TRBV27,NA,NA,TRBJ2-1
CASSADSEDTQYF,TGTGCCAGCAGCGCCGATTCAGAAGATACGCAGTATTTT,TRBV6-4,NA,NA,TRBJ2-3
CASSLKPRGTGSYEQYF,TGTGCCAGCAGCTTAAAGCCGCGTGGGACAGGGTCCTACGAGCAGTACTTC,TRBV7-3,NA,TRBD1,TRBJ2-7
CASSSRLDRGQNEQYF,TGTGCCAGCAGCTCCCGACTAGATAGGGGGCAGAACGAGCAGTACTTC,TRBV7-9,few,NA,TRBJ2-7
CASSLVGRAGGEQYF,TGTGCCAGCAGCTTGGTCGGGAGGGCCGGAGGCGAGCAGTACTTC,TRBV7-9,NA,TRBD2,TRBJ2-7
CASRSQGGYGYTF,TGTGCCAGTAGGTCCCAGGGGGGCTATGGCTACACCTTC,TRBV19,NA,TRBD1,TRBJ1-2
CASSTTAVSEKLFF,TGTGCCAGTAGTACGACCGCCGTTTCTGAAAAACTGTTTTTT,TRBV19,NA,NA,TRBJ1-4
CASSPVAGPSYNEQFF,TGTGCCAGCAGTCCGGTAGCGGGCCCCTCCTACAATGAGCAGTTCTTC,TRBV6-4,NA,TRBD2,TRBJ2-1
CAWSPPRFQETQYF,TGTGCCTGGAGCCCCCCCAGGTTCCAAGAGACCCAGTACTTC,TRBV30,NA,NA,TRBJ2-5
CASSRGAPYEQYF,TGTGCCAGCAGCCGAGGGGCCCCCTACGAGCAGTACTTC,TRBV7-2,NA,NA,TRBJ2-7
CASSLLGGGASKETQYF,TGTGCCAGCAGTTTATTGGGGGGAGGGGCCTCCAAAGAGACCCAGTACTTC,TRBV28,few,TRBD2,TRBJ2-5
CASSQEGLAGGLNTGELFF,TGCGCCAGCAGCCAAGAGGGACTAGCGGGAGGGTTAAACACCGGGGAGCTGTTTTTT,TRBV4-3,NA,TRBD2,TRBJ2-2
CAWSTPGLSSYEQYF,TGTGCCTGGAGTACACCGGGACTGAGCTCCTACGAGCAGTACTTC,TRBV30,NA,NA,TRBJ2-7
CASSSPRGRAAYEQYF,TGTGCCAGCAGTTCACCCCGGGGGCGGGCAGCCTACGAGCAGTACTTC,TRBV19,once,NA,TRBJ2-7
CASSATTGIYEQYF,TGTGCCAGCAGCGCCACCACAGGGATCTACGAGCAGTACTTC,TRBV11-2,once,NA,TRBJ2-7
CASSVDGWGTDTQYF,TGTGCCAGCAGCGTGGACGGGTGGGGCACAGATACGCAGTATTTT,TRBV7-2,once,NA,TRBJ2-3
CASSQEASGRDLETQYF,TGCGCCAGCAGCCAAGAGGCTAGCGGGAGAGATTTAGAGACCCAGTACTTC,TRBV4-3,NA,TRBD2,TRBJ2-5
CASSLDGLYEQYF,TGTGCCAGCAGCTTGGATGGCCTCTACGAGCAGTACTTC,TRBV5-6,NA,NA,TRBJ2-7
CASSLWGTPSPGANVLTF,TGTGCCAGCAGCTTATGGGGGACACCTTCCCCTGGGGCCAACGTCCTGACTTTC,TRBV7-9,NA,NA,TRBJ2-6
CAWSVGQGRYEQYF,TGTGCCTGGAGTGTCGGACAGGGTCGGTACGAGCAGTACTTC,TRBV30,NA,TRBD1,TRBJ2-7
CASSLGGGETQYF,TGTGCCAGCAGCTTAGGTGGGGGGGAGACCCAGTACTTC,TRBV7-2,NA,NA,TRBJ2-5
CSVEVGTANYGYTF,TGCAGCGTTGAAGTGGGGACAGCCAACTATGGCTACACCTTC,TRBV29-1,once,TRBD1,TRBJ1-2
CASTLGAGNNQPQHF,TGTGCCAGCACCTTAGGGGCGGGTAACAATCAGCCCCAGCATTTT,TRBV7-2,NA,NA,TRBJ1-5
CASSPTGNTIYF,TGTGCCAGCAGCCCCACTGGAAACACCATATATTTT,TRBV7-2,NA,NA,TRBJ1-3
CASSPDRDTEAFF,TGTGCCAGCTCACCCGACCGGGACACTGAAGCTTTCTTT,TRBV18,NA,NA,TRBJ1-1
CASSQEPAGTNEKLFF,TGCGCCAGCAGCCAAGAACCGGCAGGGACTAATGAAAAACTGTTTTTT,TRBV4-3,NA,NA,TRBJ1-4
CASLGRVDLAGLNTGELFF,TGTGCCAGCCTTGGTAGGGTCGACTTAGCGGGACTGAACACCGGGGAGCTGTTTTTT,TRBV28,once,TRBD2,TRBJ2-2
CASSSPEIQGTNTGELFF,TGTGCCAGCAGCTCCCCGGAGATACAGGGCACGAACACCGGGGAGCTGTTTTTT,TRBV7-9,NA,NA,TRBJ2-2
CASSLEGRSEQFF,TGTGCCAGCAGCTTGGAGGGAAGGAGTGAGCAGTTCTTC,TRBV5-4,NA,NA,TRBJ2-1
CASSLILAAYEQYF,TGTGCCAGCAGCCTCATCCTAGCGGCCTACGAGCAGTACTTC,TRBV5-5,NA,TRBD2,TRBJ2-7
CASSVALAGGPGNEQFF,TGTGCCAGCAGCGTAGCCCTAGCGGGAGGGCCCGGGAATGAGCAGTTCTTC,TRBV9,NA,TRBD2,TRBJ2-1
CASSPRQGGYTF,TGTGCCAGCAGTCCGAGACAGGGCGGCTACACCTTC,TRBV11-3,few,TRBD1,TRBJ1-2
CSVDSGGRGKLFF,TGCAGCGTTGATAGCGGGGGACGGGGTAAACTGTTTTTT,TRBV29-1,NA,NA,TRBJ1-4
CASSLEAGPYGYTF,TGCGCCAGCAGCTTGGAAGCAGGACCCTATGGCTACACCTTC,TRBV5-1,NA,NA,TRBJ1-2
CASSIVITGGSPQHF,TGTGCCAGTAGTATTGTCATAACAGGGGGAAGCCCCCAGCATTTT,TRBV19,NA,TRBD1,TRBJ1-5
CASSLEGATYEQYF,TGTGCCAGCAGCTTAGAGGGAGCGACCTACGAGCAGTACTTC,TRBV11-3,few,NA,TRBJ2-7
CASSLTGVADTQYF,TGTGCCAGCAGCTTAACGGGAGTTGCAGATACGCAGTATTTT,TRBV11-3,NA,NA,TRBJ2-3
CASSYTSGRYSDEQFF,TGTGCCAGCAGTTACACTAGCGGGAGGTATAGCGATGAGCAGTTCTTC,TRBV2,NA,TRBD2,TRBJ2-1